The count of the clone carrying this T cell receptor beta chain is one. Its antigen is undetermined. The sample originates from a study of PD-1 blockade in mismatch repair-deficient tumors. In the study overall: Enrolled about 2012-2016, patients had progressing, pretreated mismatch repair-deficient cancers of about a dozen types. Notes on the study in general: Rapid post-treatment expansion, then contraction, generally preceding radiologic response, marked tumor-resident clones.

This CDR3 is 13 amino acids long. CDR1 is SGHRS, CDR2 YFSETQ, per germline. The V end was cut by 5 bases, the J end by 4 bases, with 12 bases between. Assay: immunoSEQ multiplex PCR; the TCRdb copy retains only in-frame clones and omits some. The sample includes 30,000 to 40,000 clones, approximately 85% seen only once; the top ten take 3.9%. PCR or immunohistochemistry showed mismatch repair deficiency in every enrolled patient. TCRs were sequenced from a few patients responding to pembrolizumab. This chain links TRBV5-1 with TRBJ1-1; weak D call: TRBD1 (5 bases). This TCR was sampled from an adult with mismatch repair-deficient cancer. Source: peripheral blood, taken roughly 75 weeks after starting pembrolizumab. For the CDR3, the DNA is TGCGCCAGCAGGGACCGGGACGGCACTGAAGCTTTCTTT. Translated: CASRDRDGTEAFF.